This is a list of T cell receptor beta chains from one sample in a study of OX40 agonist ivuxolimab in advanced cancers. Produced via immunoSEQ multiplex PCR; TCRdb's table is partial and in-frame only. In the table there are just under 85,000 clones, 83% of which are singletons. Sequenced material: CD4+ or CD8+ T cells sorted from blood, taken in a trial of the OX40 agonist ivuxolimab. The source of these receptors is an adult with an advanced solid tumor such as melanoma, head and neck, liver or kidney cancer. Both conserved end residues are part of each CDR3. A D gene is named only where the DNA matches it firmly. Some rows have no size entry. The others give once, few or many, or a class for an expanded clone.

J gene: TRBJ2-7; clone size: once; D gene: -; V gene: TRBV29-1; CDR3 protein: CSVEDNVEQYF; CDR3 DNA: TGCAGCGTTGAAGACAACGTGGAGCAGTACTTC
J gene: TRBJ1-1; clone size: -; D gene: -; V gene: TRBV27; CDR3 protein: CASSLGGTRGEAFF; CDR3 DNA: TGTGCCAGCAGTTTAGGCGGAACTCGAGGTGAAGCTTTCTTT
J gene: TRBJ2-5; clone size: -; D gene: TRBD1; V gene: TRBV5-6; CDR3 protein: CASSQLGQGFEETQYF; CDR3 DNA: TGTGCCAGCAGCCAGCTGGGACAGGGGTTCGAAGAGACCCAGTACTTC
J gene: TRBJ2-1; clone size: -; D gene: TRBD2; V gene: TRBV14; CDR3 protein: CASQRSAGGNEQFF; CDR3 DNA: TGTGCCAGTCAAAGGTCGGCGGGGGGCAATGAGCAGTTCTTC
J gene: TRBJ2-3; clone size: -; D gene: TRBD2; V gene: TRBV27; CDR3 protein: CASRGDTDTQYF; CDR3 DNA: TGTGCCAGTCGGGGGGACACAGATACGCAGTATTTT
J gene: TRBJ1-1; clone size: once; D gene: -; V gene: TRBV5-1; CDR3 protein: CASSLQSSNTEAFF; CDR3 DNA: TGCGCCAGCAGCCTTCAGAGTTCGAACACTGAAGCTTTCTTT
J gene: TRBJ1-5; clone size: -; D gene: -; V gene: TRBV21-1; CDR3 protein: CAGPGFRGNQPQHF; CDR3 DNA: TGTGCCGGACCAGGTTTTAGGGGCAATCAGCCCCAGCATTTT
J gene: TRBJ2-1; clone size: -; D gene: TRBD2; V gene: TRBV4-2; CDR3 protein: CASSQGRLAGGNEQFF; CDR3 DNA: TGTGCCAGCAGCCAAGGCCGCCTAGCGGGGGGAAATGAGCAGTTCTTC
J gene: TRBJ2-1; clone size: -; D gene: TRBD1; V gene: TRBV18; CDR3 protein: CASSPGQEGNEQFF; CDR3 DNA: TGTGCCAGCTCTCCGGGACAGGAGGGCAATGAGCAGTTCTTC
J gene: TRBJ2-1; clone size: -; D gene: -; V gene: TRBV19; CDR3 protein: CASRPSSGNEQFF; CDR3 DNA: TGTGCCAGTAGGCCTAGTTCCGGAAATGAGCAGTTCTTC
J gene: TRBJ1-2; clone size: once; D gene: -; V gene: TRBV7-2; CDR3 protein: CASSLAIHRNYGYTF; CDR3 DNA: TGTGCCAGCAGCTTAGCCATACACAGGAACTATGGCTACACCTTC
J gene: TRBJ1-1; clone size: -; D gene: TRBD1; V gene: TRBV7-2; CDR3 protein: CASSQDRGTEAFF; CDR3 DNA: TGTGCCAGCAGCCAAGACAGGGGGACTGAAGCTTTCTTT
J gene: TRBJ1-5; clone size: few; D gene: -; V gene: TRBV5-6; CDR3 protein: CASSRDGTDNQPQHF; CDR3 DNA: TGTGCCAGCAGCCGGGACGGGACGGACAATCAGCCCCAGCATTTT
J gene: TRBJ1-2; clone size: -; D gene: -; V gene: TRBV10-2; CDR3 protein: CASSDGRGRSDRYGYTF; CDR3 DNA: TGCGCCAGCAGTGATGGCCGGGGGCGATCTGATCGCTATGGCTACACCTTC
J gene: TRBJ1-1; clone size: -; D gene: -; V gene: TRBV7-2; CDR3 protein: CASSLARETEAFF; CDR3 DNA: TGTGCCAGCAGCTTAGCAAGGGAGACTGAAGCTTTCTTT
J gene: TRBJ2-4; clone size: -; D gene: -; V gene: TRBV6-1; CDR3 protein: CASSEVAGVVVLAKNIQYF; CDR3 DNA: TGTGCCAGCAGTGAAGTGGCTGGGGTCGTCGTCCTAGCCAAAAACATTCAGTACTTC
J gene: TRBJ1-2; clone size: -; D gene: TRBD1; V gene: TRBV6-1; CDR3 protein: CASSESTGGSYGYTF; CDR3 DNA: TGTGCCAGCAGTGAAAGCACAGGGGGAAGCTATGGCTACACCTTC
J gene: TRBJ1-4; clone size: -; D gene: -; V gene: TRBV18; CDR3 protein: CASSPMVGGGGEKLFF; CDR3 DNA: TGTGCCAGCTCACCTATGGTCGGGGGCGGAGGTGAAAAACTGTTTTTT
J gene: TRBJ2-3; clone size: -; D gene: -; V gene: TRBV4-3; CDR3 protein: CASSQDKTGTSLGVTDTQYF; CDR3 DNA: TGCGCCAGCAGCCAAGACAAGACGGGGACGTCGTTGGGAGTCACAGATACGCAGTATTTT
J gene: TRBJ1-1; clone size: -; D gene: -; V gene: TRBV4-1; CDR3 protein: CASSQRQTGLNTEAFF; CDR3 DNA: TGCGCCAGCAGCCAGCGCCAGACAGGACTGAACACTGAAGCTTTCTTT
J gene: TRBJ1-1; clone size: -; D gene: -; V gene: TRBV5-6; CDR3 protein: CASSLFRNGTEAFF; CDR3 DNA: TGTGCCAGCAGCTTGTTTCGTAACGGGACTGAAGCTTTCTTT
J gene: TRBJ1-2; clone size: -; D gene: TRBD1; V gene: TRBV25-1; CDR3 protein: CASSDSGQGVNYGYTF; CDR3 DNA: TGTGCCAGCAGTGACTCGGGACAGGGGGTAAACTATGGCTACACCTTC
J gene: TRBJ1-3; clone size: -; D gene: TRBD1; V gene: TRBV4-1; CDR3 protein: CASSQEDRGLGNTIYF; CDR3 DNA: TGCGCCAGCAGCCAAGAGGACAGGGGGCTTGGAAACACCATATATTTT
J gene: TRBJ2-3; clone size: -; D gene: -; V gene: TRBV7-2; CDR3 protein: CASSLNRAGPTDTQYF; CDR3 DNA: TGTGCCAGCAGCTTAAACAGGGCAGGGCCCACAGATACGCAGTATTTT
J gene: TRBJ2-2; clone size: -; D gene: TRBD2; V gene: TRBV7-6; CDR3 protein: CASSQLAGGSQAGELFF; CDR3 DNA: TGTGCCAGCAGTCAACTAGCGGGGGGATCCCAGGCCGGGGAGCTGTTTTTT
J gene: TRBJ2-3; clone size: -; D gene: TRBD1; V gene: TRBV5-1; CDR3 protein: CASRQTGGPQGTQYF; CDR3 DNA: TGCGCCAGCAGGCAAACAGGGGGCCCGCAGGGAACGCAGTATTTT
J gene: TRBJ1-2; clone size: few; D gene: -; V gene: TRBV5-1; CDR3 protein: CASSPEDVFYGYTF; CDR3 DNA: TGCGCCAGCAGCCCCGAGGACGTCTTCTATGGCTACACCTTC
J gene: TRBJ1-1; clone size: -; D gene: -; V gene: TRBV19; CDR3 protein: CASSIIGTANTEAFF; CDR3 DNA: TGTGCCAGTAGTATAATCGGGACGGCGAACACTGAAGCTTTCTTT
J gene: TRBJ2-6; clone size: few; D gene: -; V gene: TRBV27; CDR3 protein: CASSLSTGRGANVLTF; CDR3 DNA: TGTGCCAGCAGTTTATCGACGGGGCGTGGGGCCAACGTCCTGACTTTC
J gene: TRBJ1-6; clone size: -; D gene: -; V gene: TRBV6-6; CDR3 protein: CASSSARGDSPLHF; CDR3 DNA: TGTGCCAGCAGCTCCGCCAGGGGAGATTCACCCCTCCACTTT
J gene: TRBJ1-1; clone size: few; D gene: -; V gene: TRBV5-1; CDR3 protein: CASSFSAGVNTEAFF; CDR3 DNA: TGCGCCAGCAGCTTTTCGGCAGGGGTGAACACTGAAGCTTTCTTT
J gene: TRBJ1-4; clone size: few; D gene: -; V gene: TRBV28; CDR3 protein: CASSSPDEKLFF; CDR3 DNA: TGTGCCAGCAGTTCCCCCGATGAAAAACTGTTTTTT
J gene: TRBJ2-7; clone size: -; D gene: TRBD2; V gene: TRBV29-1; CDR3 protein: CSVAGLASYEQYF; CDR3 DNA: TGCAGCGTGGCGGGACTAGCGTCCTACGAGCAGTACTTC
J gene: TRBJ2-3; clone size: -; D gene: -; V gene: TRBV19; CDR3 protein: CASSLLGAPGTDTQYF; CDR3 DNA: TGTGCCAGTAGCCTCCTGGGGGCCCCCGGCACAGATACGCAGTATTTT
J gene: TRBJ1-1; clone size: -; D gene: -; V gene: TRBV14; CDR3 protein: CASSQTQWTEAFF; CDR3 DNA: TGTGCCAGCAGCCAAACTCAGTGGACTGAAGCTTTCTTT
J gene: TRBJ1-2; clone size: -; D gene: TRBD1; V gene: TRBV10-3; CDR3 protein: CASTGGDYGYTF; CDR3 DNA: TGTGCCAGCACAGGGGGCGACTATGGCTACACCTTC
J gene: TRBJ2-2; clone size: -; D gene: -; V gene: TRBV30; CDR3 protein: CAWLGRSNTGELFF; CDR3 DNA: TGTGCCTGGCTCGGCAGATCGAACACCGGGGAGCTGTTTTTT
J gene: TRBJ2-5; clone size: -; D gene: TRBD1; V gene: TRBV10-3; CDR3 protein: CAISSLQGAEETQYF; CDR3 DNA: TGTGCCATCAGCAGTCTACAGGGGGCGGAGGAGACCCAGTACTTC
J gene: TRBJ2-6; clone size: -; D gene: TRBD2; V gene: TRBV15; CDR3 protein: CATSRDFRGGSSGANVLTF; CDR3 DNA: TGTGCCACCAGCAGAGATTTTCGGGGCGGGAGCTCTGGGGCCAACGTCCTGACTTTC
J gene: TRBJ2-7; clone size: -; D gene: -; V gene: TRBV13; CDR3 protein: CASSNRETYEQYF; CDR3 DNA: TGTGCCAGCAGCAACAGGGAAACCTACGAGCAGTACTTC
J gene: TRBJ2-1; clone size: once; D gene: TRBD2; V gene: TRBV7-7; CDR3 protein: CASSTGTSGSNEQFF; CDR3 DNA: TGTGCTAGCAGTACCGGGACTAGCGGGAGCAATGAGCAGTTCTTC